This T cell receptor (beta chain) was obtained from a study of siplizumab effects on memory and regulatory T cells. Overall study results and limits: Where siplizumab was present, mappable alloreactive CD4+ clones averaged around 70% Treg-derived, compared with less than 35% in controls. Major contributors to the alloresponse seemed to be naive T cells, which also appeared more diverse than memory cells. No more than a minor fraction of alloreactive clones could be traced back to unstimulated subsets.

Method: immunoSEQ multiplex PCR; TCRdb's copy keeps in-frame clones and lacks some. The profile shows about 100,000 clones, 94% of them singletons. Turning to this clone: Antigen: not known.

The V end was cut by 1 base, the J end by 1 base, with 9 bases between. The CDR3 covers 14 residues. Germline assignment: CDR1 SGHKS and CDR2 YYEKEE (reference sequence). The V and J genes are TRBV5-5 and TRBJ2-7; no clear D. This sequence was found in a human donor in good health. The sequencing sample was made of Tregs sorted from blood. The CDR3 nucleotides read TGTGCCAGCAGCTTGCCCCTCGGGTCCTACGAGCAGTACTTC. Protein sequence: CASSLPLGSYEQYF.